This TCR beta chain is drawn from a study of OX40 agonist ivuxolimab in advanced cancers. Turning to the study itself: Past anti-PD-1, anti-PD-L1 or anti-CTLA-4 therapy was accepted, and 40% to 45% had received some.

Clones were read by immunoSEQ multiplex PCR, and TCRdb kept only the in-frame ones, dropping some. The sample lists some 45,000 clones; 80% to 90% were seen once. This material consisted of CD4+ or CD8+ T cells sorted from blood, taken in a trial of the OX40 agonist ivuxolimab. The TCR was taken from an adult with an advanced solid tumor such as melanoma, head and neck, liver or kidney cancer.

The CDR3 sequence is CSLGSYEQYF. The CDR3 DNA is TGCAGCCTGGGGTCCTACGAGCAGTACTTC. This chain uses TRBV20-1 with TRBJ2-7; D is unresolved. The CDR3 is made up of 10 amino acids. Looked up from germline, CDR1 is DFQATT and CDR2 is SNEGSKA (reference sequence).